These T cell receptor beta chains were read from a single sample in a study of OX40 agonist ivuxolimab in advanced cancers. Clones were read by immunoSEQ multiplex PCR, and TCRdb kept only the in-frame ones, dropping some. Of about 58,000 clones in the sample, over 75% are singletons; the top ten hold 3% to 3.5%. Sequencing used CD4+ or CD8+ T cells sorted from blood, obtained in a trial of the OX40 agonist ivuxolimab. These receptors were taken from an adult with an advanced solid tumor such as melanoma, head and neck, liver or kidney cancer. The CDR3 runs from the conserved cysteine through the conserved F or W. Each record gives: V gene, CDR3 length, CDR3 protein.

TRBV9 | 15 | CASSVAEGSVDGYTF
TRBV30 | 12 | CAWDPGANVLTF
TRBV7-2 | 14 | CASSLDSSYNEQFF
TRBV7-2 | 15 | CASSLVWGNTDTQYF
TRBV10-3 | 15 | CAISRTGELNQPQHF
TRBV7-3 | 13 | CATSGQNTGELFF
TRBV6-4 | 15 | CASSLVAGAADTQYF
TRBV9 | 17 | CASSPLGFLPSDDEQFF
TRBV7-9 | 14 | CASSLPSGRPKQFF
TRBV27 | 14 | CASSLLGPGYEQYF
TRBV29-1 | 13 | CSVAGRGPYGYTF
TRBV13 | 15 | CASSLTVASTDTQYF
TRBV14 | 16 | CASSQMTGKGAYGYTF